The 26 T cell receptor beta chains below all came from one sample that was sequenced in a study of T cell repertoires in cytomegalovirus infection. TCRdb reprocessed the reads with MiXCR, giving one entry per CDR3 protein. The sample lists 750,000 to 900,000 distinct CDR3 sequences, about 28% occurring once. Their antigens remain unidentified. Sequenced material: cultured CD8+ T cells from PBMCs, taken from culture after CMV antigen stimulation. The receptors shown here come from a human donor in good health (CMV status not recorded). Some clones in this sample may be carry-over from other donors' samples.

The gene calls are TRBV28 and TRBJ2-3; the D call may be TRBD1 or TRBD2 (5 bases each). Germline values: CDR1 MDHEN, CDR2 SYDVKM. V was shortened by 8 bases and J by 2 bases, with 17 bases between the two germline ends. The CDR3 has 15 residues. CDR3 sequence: CASGGPTPNTDTQYF. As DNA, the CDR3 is TGTGCCAGCGGGGGTCCAACCCCAAACACAGATACGCAGTATTTT.

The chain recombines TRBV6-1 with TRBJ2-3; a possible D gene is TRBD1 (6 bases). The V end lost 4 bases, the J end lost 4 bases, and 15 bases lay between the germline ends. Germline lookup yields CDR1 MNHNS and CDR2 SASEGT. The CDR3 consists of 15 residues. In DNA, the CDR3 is TGTGCCAGCAGTGGCGTACAGGGAGACCCAGATACGCAGTATTTT. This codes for CASSGVQGDPDTQYF.

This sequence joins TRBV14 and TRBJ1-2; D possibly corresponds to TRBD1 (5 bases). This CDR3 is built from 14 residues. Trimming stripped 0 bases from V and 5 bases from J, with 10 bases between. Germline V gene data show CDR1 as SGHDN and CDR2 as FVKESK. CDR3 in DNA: TGTGCCAGCAGCCAAGACGGGACCGTATATGGCTACACCTTC. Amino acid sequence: CASSQDGTVYGYTF.

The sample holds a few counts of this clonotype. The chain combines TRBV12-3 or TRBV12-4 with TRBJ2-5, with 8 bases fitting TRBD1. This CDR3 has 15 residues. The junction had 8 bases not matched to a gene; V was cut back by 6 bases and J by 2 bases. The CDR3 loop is CASSQDRGGQETQYF. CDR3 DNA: TGTGCCAGCAGCCAAGACAGGGGAGGACAAGAGACCCAGTACTTC.

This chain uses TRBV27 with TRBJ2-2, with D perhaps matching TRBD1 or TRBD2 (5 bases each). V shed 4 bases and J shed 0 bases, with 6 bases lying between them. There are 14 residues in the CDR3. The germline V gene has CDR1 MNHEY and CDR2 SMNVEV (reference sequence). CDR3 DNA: TGTGCCAGCAGTTGGGGGACGAACACCGGGGAGCTGTTTTTT. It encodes CASSWGTNTGELFF.

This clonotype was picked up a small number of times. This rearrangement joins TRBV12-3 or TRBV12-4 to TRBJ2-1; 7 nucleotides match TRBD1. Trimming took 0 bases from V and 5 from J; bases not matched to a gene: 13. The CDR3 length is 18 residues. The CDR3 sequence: CASSLASDTRGQDNEQFF. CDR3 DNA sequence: TGTGCCAGCAGTTTAGCGTCAGACACCCGCGGACAGGACAATGAGCAGTTCTTC.

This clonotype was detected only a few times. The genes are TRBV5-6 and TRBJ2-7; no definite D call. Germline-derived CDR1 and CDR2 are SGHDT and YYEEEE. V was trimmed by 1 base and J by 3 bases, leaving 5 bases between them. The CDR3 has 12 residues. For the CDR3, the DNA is TGTGCCAGCAGCTTGAAAGACTACGAGCAGTACGTC. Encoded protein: CASSLKDYEQYV.

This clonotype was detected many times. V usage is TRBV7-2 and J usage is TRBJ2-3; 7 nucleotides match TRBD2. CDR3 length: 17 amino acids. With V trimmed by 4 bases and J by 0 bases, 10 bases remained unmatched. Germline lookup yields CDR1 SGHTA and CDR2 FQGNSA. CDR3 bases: TGTGCCAGCAGCTCCGGTACGGGCGGGGGAAGCACAGATACGCAGTATTTT. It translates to CASSSGTGGGSTDTQYF.

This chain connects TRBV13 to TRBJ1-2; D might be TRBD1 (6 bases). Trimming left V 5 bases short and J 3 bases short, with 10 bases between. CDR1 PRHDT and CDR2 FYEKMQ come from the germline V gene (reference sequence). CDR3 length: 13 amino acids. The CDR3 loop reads CASSPRQDYGYTF. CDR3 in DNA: TGTGCCAGCAGCCCCCGACAGGACTATGGCTACACCTTC.

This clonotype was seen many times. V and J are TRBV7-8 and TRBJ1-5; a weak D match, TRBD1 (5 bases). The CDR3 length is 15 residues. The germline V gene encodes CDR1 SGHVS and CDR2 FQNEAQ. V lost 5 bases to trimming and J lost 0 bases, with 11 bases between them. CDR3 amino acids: CASSPRVYSNQPQHF. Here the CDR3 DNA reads TGTGCCAGCAGCCCCAGGGTGTATAGCAATCAGCCCCAGCATTTT.

The CDR3 coding sequence is TGCAGTGCTTCCCGGGCGGGGACCACGTCCTACGAGCAGTACGTC. This translates into CSASRAGTTSYEQYV. J is TRBJ2-7 and V is TRBV20-1; perhaps TRBD2 as D (6 bases). The ends were cut back, 5 bases at V and 1 base at J, with 18 bases in the middle. CDR3 length: 15 amino acids. Germline-derived CDR1 and CDR2 are DFQATT and SNEGSKA (reference sequence).

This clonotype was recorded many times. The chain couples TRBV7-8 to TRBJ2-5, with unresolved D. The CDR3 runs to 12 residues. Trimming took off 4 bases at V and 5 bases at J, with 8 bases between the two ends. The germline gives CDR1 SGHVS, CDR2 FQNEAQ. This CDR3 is CASSWAAETQYF. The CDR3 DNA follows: TGTGCCAGCAGCTGGGCAGCGGAGACCCAGTACTTC.

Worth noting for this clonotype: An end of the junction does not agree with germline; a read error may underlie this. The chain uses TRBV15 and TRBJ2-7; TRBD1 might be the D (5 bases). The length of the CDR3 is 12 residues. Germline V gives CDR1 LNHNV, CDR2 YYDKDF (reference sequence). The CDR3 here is CVTSRDSRGQYF. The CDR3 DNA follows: TGTGTCACCAGCAGAGATTCAAGGGGGCAGTACTTC.

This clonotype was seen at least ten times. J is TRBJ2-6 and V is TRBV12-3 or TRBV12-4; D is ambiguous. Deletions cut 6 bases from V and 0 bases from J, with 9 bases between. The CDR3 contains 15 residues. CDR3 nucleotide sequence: TGTGCCAGCAGCCCACAGAGCTCTGGGGCCAACGTCCTGACTTTC. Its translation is CASSPQSSGANVLTF.

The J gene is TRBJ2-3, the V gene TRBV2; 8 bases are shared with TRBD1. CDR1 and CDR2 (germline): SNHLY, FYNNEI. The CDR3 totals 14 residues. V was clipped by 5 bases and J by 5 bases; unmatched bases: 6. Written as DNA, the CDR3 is TGTGCCAGCAGTCACGTCGACAGGGGAGATACGCAGTATTTT. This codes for CASSHVDRGDTQYF.

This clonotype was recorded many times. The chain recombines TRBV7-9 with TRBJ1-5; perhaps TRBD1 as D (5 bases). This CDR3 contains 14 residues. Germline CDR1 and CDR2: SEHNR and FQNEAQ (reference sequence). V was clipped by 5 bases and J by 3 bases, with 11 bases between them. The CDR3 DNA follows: TGTGCCAGCAGCGATTTAGGGGACAATCAGCCCCAGCATTTT. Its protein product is CASSDLGDNQPQHF.

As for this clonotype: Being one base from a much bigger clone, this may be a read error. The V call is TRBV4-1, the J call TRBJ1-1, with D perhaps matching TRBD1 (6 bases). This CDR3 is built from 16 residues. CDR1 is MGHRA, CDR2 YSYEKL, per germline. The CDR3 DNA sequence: TGTGCCAGGAGCCAAGAGAGGGGGACTCCCCCCACTGAAGCTTTCTTT. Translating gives CARSQERGTPPTEAFF.

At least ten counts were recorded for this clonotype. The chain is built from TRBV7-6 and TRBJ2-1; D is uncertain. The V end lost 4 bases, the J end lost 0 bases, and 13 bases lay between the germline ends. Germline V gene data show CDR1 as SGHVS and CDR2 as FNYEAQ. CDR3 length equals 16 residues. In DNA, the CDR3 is TGTGCCAGCAGCTATTCGACTGCAGACTCCTACAATGAGCAGTTCTTC. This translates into CASSYSTADSYNEQFF.

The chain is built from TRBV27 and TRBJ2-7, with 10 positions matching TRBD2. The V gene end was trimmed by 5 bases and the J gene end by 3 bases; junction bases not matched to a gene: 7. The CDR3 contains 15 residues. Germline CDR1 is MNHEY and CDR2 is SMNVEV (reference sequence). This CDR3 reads CASSVRTSGVYEQYF. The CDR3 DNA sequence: TGTGCCAGCAGTGTGCGTACTAGCGGGGTCTACGAGCAGTACTTC.

CDR3 sequence reads: CASSPWGQARNTEAFF. For the CDR3, the DNA is TGTGCCAGCAGCCCCTGGGGGCAGGCTAGGAACACTGAAGCTTTCTTT. The genes are TRBV4-2 and TRBJ1-1; tentative D call: TRBD1 (6 bases). The CDR3 has 16 amino acids. The V end lost 4 bases, the J end lost 1 base, and 16 bases lay between the germline ends. Germline values: CDR1 LGHNA, CDR2 YNFKEQ.

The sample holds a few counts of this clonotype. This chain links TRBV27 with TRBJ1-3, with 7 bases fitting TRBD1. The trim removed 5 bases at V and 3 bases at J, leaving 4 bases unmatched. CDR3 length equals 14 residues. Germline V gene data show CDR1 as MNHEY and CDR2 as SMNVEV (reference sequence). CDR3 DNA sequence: TGTGCCAGCAGTCCTGGGACAGTTGGAAACACCATATATTTT. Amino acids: CASSPGTVGNTIYF.

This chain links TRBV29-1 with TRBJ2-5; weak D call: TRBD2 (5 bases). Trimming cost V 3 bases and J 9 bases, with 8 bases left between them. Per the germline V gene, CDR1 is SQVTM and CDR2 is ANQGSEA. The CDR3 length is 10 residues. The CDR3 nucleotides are TGCAGCGTTGACCTGGAGGCCCAGTACTTC. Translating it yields CSVDLEAQYF.

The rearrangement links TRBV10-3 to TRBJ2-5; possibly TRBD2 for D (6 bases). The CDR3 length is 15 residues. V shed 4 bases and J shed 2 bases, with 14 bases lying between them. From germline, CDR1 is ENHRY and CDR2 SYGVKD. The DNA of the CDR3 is TGTGCCATCAGTGGTCCCCCAGGGAGGCAAGAGACCCAGTACTTC. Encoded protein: CAISGPPGRQETQYF.

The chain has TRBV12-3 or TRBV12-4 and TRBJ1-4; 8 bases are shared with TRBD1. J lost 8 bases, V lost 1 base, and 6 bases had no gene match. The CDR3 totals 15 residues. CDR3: CASSLDRDRLEKLFF. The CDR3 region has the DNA TGTGCCAGCAGTTTAGACAGGGACAGGCTCGAAAAACTGTTTTTT.

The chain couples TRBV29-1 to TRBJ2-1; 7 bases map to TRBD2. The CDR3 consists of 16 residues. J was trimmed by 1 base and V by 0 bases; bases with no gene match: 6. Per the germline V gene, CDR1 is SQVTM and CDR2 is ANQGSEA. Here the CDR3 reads CSVEDWEGSSYNEQFF. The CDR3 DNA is TGCAGCGTTGAAGACTGGGAGGGGTCTTCCTACAATGAGCAGTTCTTC.

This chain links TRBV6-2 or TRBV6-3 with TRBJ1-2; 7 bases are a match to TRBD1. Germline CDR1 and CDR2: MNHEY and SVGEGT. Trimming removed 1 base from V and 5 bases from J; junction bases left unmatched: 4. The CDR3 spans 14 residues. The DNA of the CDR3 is TGTGCCAGCAGTTACTTGGGACAGTCTTATGGCTACACCTTC. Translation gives CASSYLGQSYGYTF.